Listed below are T cell receptor beta chains from one sample, sequenced in a study of blood T cells in healthy people across ages. TCRdb called the 5' RACE reads again in MiXCR, with one record for every CDR3 protein. The sample shows 650,000 to 1,000,000 distinct CDR3 sequences, 46% of them seen only once. The specimen sequenced was blood. The receptors derive from a man older than 75 in good health. CDR3s include the opening cysteine and the closing phenylalanine or tryptophan. D genes are given only for firm matches. Size values are once, few and many counts, or a class for expanded clones, and some rows have none.

size	V	J	D	CDR3	DNA
NA	TRBV4-2	TRBJ2-7	NA	CASSLQQDYEQYF	TGTGCCAGCAGCCTCCAACAGGACTACGAGCAGTACTTC
NA	TRBV25-1	TRBJ2-7	TRBD1	CASSEEGQGDSYEQYF	TGTGCCAGCAGTGAGGAGGGACAGGGGGATTCCTACGAGCAGTACTTC
once	TRBV20-1	TRBJ2-1	NA	CSAQRAGLSQETQFF	TGCAGTGCTCAAAGGGCGGGATTAAGCCAAGAGACCCAGTTCTTC
few	TRBV3-1	TRBJ2-1	TRBD1	CASSRGPGQGYEQFF	TGTGCCAGCAGCCGAGGACCGGGACAGGGCTATGAGCAGTTCTTC
NA	TRBV7-9	TRBJ2-1	TRBD2	CASSTDLAGRYNEQFF	TGTGCCAGCAGCACCGATCTAGCGGGTAGATACAATGAGCAGTTCTTC
few	TRBV20-1	TRBJ2-3	TRBD2	CSAKSGLAGVEDTQYF	TGCAGTGCTAAGTCTGGGTTAGCGGGAGTAGAAGATACGCAGTATTTT
many	TRBV12-3/TRBV12-4	TRBJ2-5	NA	CASSFGGGIQETQYF	TGTGCCAGCAGTTTCGGGGGAGGCATCCAAGAGACCCAGTACTTC
NA	TRBV27	TRBJ2-1	NA	CASSPDVRTAAVNEQFF	TGTGCCAGCAGTCCAGATGTCCGGACCGCCGCAGTCAATGAGCAGTTCTTC
NA	TRBV6-2/TRBV6-3	TRBJ2-7	TRBD1	CASRTGTGVAYEQYF	TGTGCCAGCAGGACCGGGACAGGGGTTGCCTACGAGCAGTACTTC
NA	TRBV12-3/TRBV12-4	TRBJ2-4	NA	CASSPRDALAKNIQYF	TGTGCCAGCAGTCCCCGAGACGCCTTAGCCAAAAACATTCAGTACTTC
NA	TRBV2	TRBJ2-7	NA	CASKFDRHGNPEQYF	TGTGCCAGCAAGTTCGACAGGCACGGAAATCCCGAGCAGTACTTC
NA	TRBV7-2	TRBJ2-1	NA	CASSPLTPSTDIYNEQFF	TGTGCCAGCAGCCCGCTTACCCCGAGCACGGACATATACAATGAGCAGTTCTTC
NA	TRBV20-1	TRBJ2-1	TRBD2	CSARLAGAGWDEQFF	TGCAGTGCTAGACTAGCGGGAGCGGGTTGGGATGAGCAGTTCTTC
NA	TRBV4-3	TRBJ1-1	NA	CASSQVSPPRTEAFF	TGCGCCAGCAGCCAAGTCTCCCCCCCGAGGACTGAAGCTTTCTTT
many	TRBV5-1	TRBJ2-3	NA	CASSLGRTDTQYF	TGTGCCAGCAGCTTGGGGCGCACAGATACGCAGTATTTT
NA	TRBV10-3	TRBJ2-5	NA	CAISEPHRTGQETQYF	TGTGCCATCAGTGAGCCACATCGGACCGGGCAAGAGACCCAGTACTTC
NA	TRBV5-1	TRBJ1-3	NA	CASSSTGSSGNTIYF	TGCGCCAGCAGCTCCACAGGGAGCTCTGGAAACACCATATATTTT
few	TRBV2	TRBJ2-1	NA	CASSENNEQFF	TGTGCCAGCAGTGAAAACAATGAGCAGTTCTTC
few	TRBV10-3	TRBJ2-7	NA	CAISESRDQLYEQYF	TGTGCCATCAGTGAGTCGCGGGACCAACTCTACGAGCAGTACTTC
many	TRBV20-1	TRBJ1-1	NA	CSARDRGRMNTEAFF	TGCAGTGCTAGAGATCGAGGCAGAATGAACACTGAAGCTTTCTTT
few	TRBV20-1	TRBJ2-1	NA	CSARDMGTLGRNEQFF	TGCAGTGCTAGAGATATGGGGACCCTCGGGAGAAATGAGCAGTTCTTC
few	TRBV12-3/TRBV12-4	TRBJ1-2	NA	CASSLSGRGSGYTF	TGTGCCAGCAGTTTAAGCGGCAGGGGATCGGGCTACACCTTC
NA	TRBV11-3	TRBJ2-7	TRBD2	CASSLVGLAGVSSYNEQYF	TGTGCCAGCAGCTTGGTCGGACTAGCGGGAGTGAGCTCCTACAATGAGCAGTACTTC
NA	TRBV11-2	TRBJ2-5	NA	CASSPRDIRGGETQYF	TGTGCCAGCAGCCCTCGAGATATTAGGGGGGGAGAGACCCAGTACTTC
many	TRBV7-2	TRBJ2-7	NA	CASSPDGYEQYF	TGTGCCAGCAGCCCAGACGGCTACGAGCAGTACTTC
NA	TRBV11-2	TRBJ2-7	TRBD1	CASSLAPPGTGIHYEQYF	TGTGCCAGCAGCTTAGCCCCCCCCGGGACAGGGATTCACTACGAGCAGTACTTC
once	TRBV20-1	TRBJ2-1	NA	CSAPLASTYDEQFF	TGCAGTGCACCCTTAGCGTCTACCTACGATGAGCAGTTCTTC
NA	TRBV30	TRBJ1-2	TRBD1	CAWSVQGVANYGYTF	TGTGCCTGGAGTGTACAGGGGGTTGCTAACTATGGCTACACCTTC
NA	TRBV25-1	TRBJ2-4	NA	CASSERSSRDIQYF	TGTGCCAGCAGTGAACGGTCTAGTAGAGACATTCAGTACTTC